These T cell receptor beta chains were read from a single sample in a study of blood T cell repertoires in COVID-19. Sequencing used immunoSEQ multiplex PCR; TCRdb keeps in-frame clones, though not all of them. The profile shows roughly 260,000 clones, around nine tenths of them singletons. Sequenced: PBMCs or T cells enriched from blood (not recorded which). These receptors all come from a young woman who had recovered from COVID-19. Each CDR3 is given with its conserved first and last residue. The D gene is left open where the match is weak. Clone size is shown for a subset of rows, as once, few, many or a class of expanded clone.

clone size: .; D gene: .; V gene: TRBV9; J gene: TRBJ1-6; CDR3 protein: CASSPLGIQNSPLHF; CDR3 DNA: TGTGCCAGCAGCCCCCTGGGCATCCAAAATTCACCCCTCCACTTT
clone size: .; D gene: .; V gene: TRBV5-6; J gene: TRBJ1-2; CDR3 protein: CASSPIGGNLYGYTF; CDR3 DNA: TGTGCCAGCAGCCCCATCGGGGGAAACCTCTATGGCTACACCTTC
clone size: .; D gene: .; V gene: TRBV19; J gene: TRBJ2-1; CDR3 protein: CASSIGGEPYNEQFF; CDR3 DNA: TGTGCCAGTAGTATAGGCGGGGAGCCCTACAATGAGCAGTTCTTC
clone size: .; D gene: TRBD2; V gene: TRBV11-2; J gene: TRBJ2-1; CDR3 protein: CASSPRTSGIRLANEQFF; CDR3 DNA: TGTGCCAGCAGCCCAAGGACTAGCGGGATTCGTTTGGCGAATGAGCAGTTCTTC
clone size: .; D gene: .; V gene: TRBV28; J gene: TRBJ1-2; CDR3 protein: CASTLLGGRTGYTF; CDR3 DNA: TGTGCCAGCACCCTATTGGGGGGGAGAACTGGCTACACCTTC
clone size: .; D gene: .; V gene: TRBV27; J gene: TRBJ1-2; CDR3 protein: CASSLSEVNGYTF; CDR3 DNA: TGTGCCAGCAGTTTATCGGAGGTTAATGGCTACACCTTC
clone size: once; D gene: .; V gene: TRBV27; J gene: TRBJ1-1; CDR3 protein: CASTPGGSYTEAFF; CDR3 DNA: TGTGCCAGCACCCCAGGAGGAAGTTACACTGAAGCTTTCTTT
clone size: .; D gene: TRBD2; V gene: TRBV7-7; J gene: TRBJ2-5; CDR3 protein: CASSLGLAGDQETQYF; CDR3 DNA: TGTGCCAGCAGCTTAGGACTAGCGGGGGACCAAGAGACCCAGTACTTC
clone size: .; D gene: .; V gene: TRBV11-3; J gene: TRBJ2-7; CDR3 protein: CASSFGGWTGSSYEQYF; CDR3 DNA: TGTGCCAGCAGCTTCGGGGGATGGACGGGGAGTAGCTACGAGCAGTACTTC
clone size: .; D gene: TRBD2; V gene: TRBV7-3; J gene: TRBJ2-1; CDR3 protein: CASSTRGVGRAPYNEQFF; CDR3 DNA: TGTGCCAGCAGCACCCGGGGGGTTGGGAGGGCCCCCTACAATGAGCAGTTCTTC
clone size: .; D gene: .; V gene: TRBV7-2; J gene: TRBJ1-2; CDR3 protein: CASNPDSLNYGYTF; CDR3 DNA: TGTGCCAGCAACCCCGACAGTCTTAACTATGGCTACACCTTC
clone size: .; D gene: .; V gene: TRBV10-1; J gene: TRBJ1-6; CDR3 protein: CASSDGAYNSPLHF; CDR3 DNA: TGCGCCAGCAGTGATGGGGCCTACAATTCACCCCTCCACTTT
clone size: .; D gene: .; V gene: TRBV19; J gene: TRBJ1-2; CDR3 protein: CASRRAGNYGYTF; CDR3 DNA: TGTGCCAGCCGGAGGGCAGGGAACTATGGCTACACCTTC
clone size: .; D gene: .; V gene: TRBV11-3; J gene: TRBJ2-7; CDR3 protein: CASSPRRVSYEQYF; CDR3 DNA: TGTGCCAGCAGCCCACGACGGGTTTCCTACGAGCAGTACTTC
clone size: once; D gene: TRBD1; V gene: TRBV18; J gene: TRBJ2-2; CDR3 protein: CASSPRTGLRGGELFF; CDR3 DNA: TGTGCCAGCTCTCCCAGGACAGGCCTCCGGGGCGGGGAGCTGTTTTTT
clone size: .; D gene: .; V gene: TRBV10-3; J gene: TRBJ2-7; CDR3 protein: CAISGASGSYEQYF; CDR3 DNA: TGTGCCATCAGTGGGGCGTCGGGGTCATACGAGCAGTACTTC
clone size: .; D gene: .; V gene: TRBV5-6; J gene: TRBJ1-3; CDR3 protein: CASGGGGNTIYF; CDR3 DNA: TGTGCCAGCGGGGGAGGCGGAAACACCATATATTTT